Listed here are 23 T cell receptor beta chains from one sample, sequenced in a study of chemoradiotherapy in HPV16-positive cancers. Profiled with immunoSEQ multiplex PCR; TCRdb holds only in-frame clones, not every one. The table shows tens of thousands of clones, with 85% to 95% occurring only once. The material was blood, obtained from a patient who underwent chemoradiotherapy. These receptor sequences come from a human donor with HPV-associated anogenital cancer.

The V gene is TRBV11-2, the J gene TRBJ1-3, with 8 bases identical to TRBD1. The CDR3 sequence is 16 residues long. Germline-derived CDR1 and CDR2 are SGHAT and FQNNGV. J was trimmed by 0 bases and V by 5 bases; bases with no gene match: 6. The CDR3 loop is CASSVRQGFSGNTIYF. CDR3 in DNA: TGTGCCAGCAGCGTCCGACAGGGGTTCTCTGGAAACACCATATATTTT.

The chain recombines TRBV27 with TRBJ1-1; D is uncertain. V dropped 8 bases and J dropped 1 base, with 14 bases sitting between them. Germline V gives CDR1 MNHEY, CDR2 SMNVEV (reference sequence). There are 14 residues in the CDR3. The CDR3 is CASSFRGPNTEAFF. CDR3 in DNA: TGTGCCAGCTCTTTTCGCGGACCGAACACTGAAGCTTTCTTT.

The CDR3 spells CASSQDPGTKNTEAFF. CDR3 nucleotides: TGTGCCAGCAGCCAAGATCCCGGGACAAAGAACACTGAAGCTTTCTTT. The rearrangement uses TRBV4-2 and TRBJ1-1; perhaps TRBD1 as D (6 bases). V was cut by 0 bases and J by 1 base, with 12 bases left in between. CDR1 LGHNA and CDR2 YNFKEQ come from the germline V gene. This CDR3 is built from 16 residues.

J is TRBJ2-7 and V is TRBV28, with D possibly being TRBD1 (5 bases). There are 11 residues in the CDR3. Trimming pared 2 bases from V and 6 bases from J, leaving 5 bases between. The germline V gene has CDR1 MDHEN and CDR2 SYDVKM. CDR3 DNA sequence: TGTGCCAGCAGTTTAAGGGGCGAGCAGTACTTC. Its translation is CASSLRGEQYF.

This chain's CDR3 is CASSWGQGLNTEAFF. CDR3 nucleotides: TGTGCCAGCAGCTGGGGACAGGGATTGAACACTGAAGCTTTCTTT. V gene TRBV11-2 combines with J gene TRBJ1-1; TRBD1 matches 9 bases. Germline CDR1 reads SGHAT; CDR2 reads FQNNGV. The CDR3 has 15 amino acids. The V segment lost 4 bases and the J segment 0 bases; nucleotides outside the gene matches: 3.

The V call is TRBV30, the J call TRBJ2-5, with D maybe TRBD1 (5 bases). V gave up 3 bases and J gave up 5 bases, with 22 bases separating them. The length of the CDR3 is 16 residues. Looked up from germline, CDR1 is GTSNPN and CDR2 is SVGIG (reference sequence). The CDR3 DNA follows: TGTGCCTGGAGGGGTCAGGGCGTCAGGAGCTTTGAGACCCAGTACTTC. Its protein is CAWRGQGVRSFETQYF.

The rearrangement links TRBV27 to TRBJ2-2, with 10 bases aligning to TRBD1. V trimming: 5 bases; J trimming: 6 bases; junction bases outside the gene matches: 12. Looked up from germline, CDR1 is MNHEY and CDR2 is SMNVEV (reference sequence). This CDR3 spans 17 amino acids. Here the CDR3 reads CASSLTGGQGFSGELFF. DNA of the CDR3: TGTGCCAGCAGTCTTACGGGGGGACAGGGGTTTTCCGGGGAGCTGTTTTTT.

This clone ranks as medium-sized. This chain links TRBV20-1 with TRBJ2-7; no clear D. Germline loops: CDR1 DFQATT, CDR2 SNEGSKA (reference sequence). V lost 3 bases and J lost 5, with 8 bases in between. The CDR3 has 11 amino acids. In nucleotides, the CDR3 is TGCAGTGCTAGCCTTGCTGACGAGCAGTACTTC. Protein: CSASLADEQYF.

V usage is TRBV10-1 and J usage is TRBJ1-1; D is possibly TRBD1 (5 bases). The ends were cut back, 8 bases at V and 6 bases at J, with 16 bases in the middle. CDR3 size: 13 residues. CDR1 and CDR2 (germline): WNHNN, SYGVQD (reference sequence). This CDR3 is CASGKDKNSEAFF. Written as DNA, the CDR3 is TGCGCCAGCGGCAAGGACAAAAATTCTGAAGCTTTCTTT.

The CDR3 nucleotides read TGTGCCAGCACCCCGGGAAACAGCGCTAACTATGGCTACACCTTC. This translates into CASTPGNSANYGYTF. This rearrangement joins TRBV2 to TRBJ1-2; no definite D call. V was cut by 7 bases and J by 0 bases, with 15 bases left in between. This CDR3 contains 15 residues. Germline V gene lookup returns CDR1 SNHLY and CDR2 FYNNEI.

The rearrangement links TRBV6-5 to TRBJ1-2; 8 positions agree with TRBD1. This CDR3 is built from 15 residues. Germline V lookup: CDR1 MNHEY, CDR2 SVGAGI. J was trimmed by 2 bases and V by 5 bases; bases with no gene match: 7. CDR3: CASSRTGLMNYGYTF. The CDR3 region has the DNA TGTGCCAGCAGTAGGACAGGGCTTATGAACTATGGCTACACCTTC.

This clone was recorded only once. The CDR3 reads CASSLAAGQIYEQYF. The CDR3 nucleotides are TGTGCCAGCAGCTTGGCGGCGGGACAAATCTACGAGCAGTACTTC. The V call is TRBV5-4, the J call TRBJ2-7; either TRBD1 or TRBD2 may supply D (6 bases each). The CDR3 is made up of 15 amino acids. The germline V and J ends were trimmed by 0 bases and 3 bases, with 13 bases remaining between them. In germline, CDR1 is SGHNT, CDR2 YYREEE (reference sequence).

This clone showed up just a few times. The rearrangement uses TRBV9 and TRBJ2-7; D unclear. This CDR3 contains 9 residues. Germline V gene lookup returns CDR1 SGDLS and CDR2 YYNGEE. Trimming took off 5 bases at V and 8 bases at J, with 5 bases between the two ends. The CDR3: CASRWKQYF. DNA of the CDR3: TGTGCCAGCAGGTGGAAGCAGTACTTC.

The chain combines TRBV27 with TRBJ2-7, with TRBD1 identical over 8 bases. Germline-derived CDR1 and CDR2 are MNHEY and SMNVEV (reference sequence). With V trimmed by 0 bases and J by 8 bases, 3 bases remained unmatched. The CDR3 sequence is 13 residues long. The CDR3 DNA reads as TGTGCCAGCAGTTTATCTGGACAGGGAAAGCAGTACTTC. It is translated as CASSLSGQGKQYF.

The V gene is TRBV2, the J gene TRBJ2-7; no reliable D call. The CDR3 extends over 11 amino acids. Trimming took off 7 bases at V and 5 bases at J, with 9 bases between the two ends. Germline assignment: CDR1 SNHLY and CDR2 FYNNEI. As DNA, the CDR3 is TGTGCCAGCATTTGGACCCACGAGCAGTACTTC. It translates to CASIWTHEQYF.

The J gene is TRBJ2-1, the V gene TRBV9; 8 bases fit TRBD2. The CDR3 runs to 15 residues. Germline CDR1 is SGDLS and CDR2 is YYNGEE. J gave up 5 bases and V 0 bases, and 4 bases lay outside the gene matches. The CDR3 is CASSVAAGGHNEQFF. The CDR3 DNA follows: TGTGCCAGCAGCGTAGCTGCGGGGGGTCACAATGAGCAGTTCTTC.

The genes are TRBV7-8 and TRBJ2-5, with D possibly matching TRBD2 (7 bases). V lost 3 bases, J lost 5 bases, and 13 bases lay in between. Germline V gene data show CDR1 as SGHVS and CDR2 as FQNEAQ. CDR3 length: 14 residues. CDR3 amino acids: CASSLGGAGETQYF. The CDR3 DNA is TGTGCCAGCAGCTTGGGGGGGGCCGGGGAGACCCAGTACTTC. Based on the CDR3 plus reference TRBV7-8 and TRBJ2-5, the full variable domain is GAGVSQSPRYKVAKRGQDVALRCDPISGHVSLFWYQQALGQGPEFLTYFQNEAQLDKSGLPSDRFFAERPEGSVSTLKIQRTQQEDSAVYLCASSLGGAGETQYFGPGTRLLVL.

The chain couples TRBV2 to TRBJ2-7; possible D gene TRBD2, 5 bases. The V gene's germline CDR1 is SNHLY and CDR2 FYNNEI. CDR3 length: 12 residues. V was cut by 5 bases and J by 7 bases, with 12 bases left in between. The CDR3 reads CASSLDSTEQYF. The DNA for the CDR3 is TGTGCCAGCAGTTTGGACTCGACTGAGCAGTACTTC.

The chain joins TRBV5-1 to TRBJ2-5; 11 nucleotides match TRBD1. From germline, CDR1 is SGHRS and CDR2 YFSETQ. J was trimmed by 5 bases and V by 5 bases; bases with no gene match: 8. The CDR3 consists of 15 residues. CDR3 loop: CASSDSGTGGETQYF. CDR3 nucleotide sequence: TGCGCCAGCAGTGACTCCGGGACAGGGGGGGAGACCCAGTACTTC.

CDR3 region: CASSWGEGTYNSPLHF. CDR3 DNA: TGTGCCAGCAGCTGGGGGGAGGGCACCTATAATTCACCCCTCCACTTT. This rearrangement joins TRBV7-2 to TRBJ1-6; D perhaps matches TRBD1 (5 bases). The CDR3 spans 16 residues. The germline V and J ends were trimmed by 4 bases and 2 bases, with 12 bases remaining between them. Per the germline V gene, CDR1 is SGHTA and CDR2 is FQGNSA.

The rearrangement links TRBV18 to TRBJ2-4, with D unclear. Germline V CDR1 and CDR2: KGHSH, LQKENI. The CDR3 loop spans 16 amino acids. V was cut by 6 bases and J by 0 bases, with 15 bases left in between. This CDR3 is CASSSLLPLAKNIQYF. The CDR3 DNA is TGTGCCAGCTCCTCCCTCCTACCCCTAGCCAAAAACATTCAGTACTTC. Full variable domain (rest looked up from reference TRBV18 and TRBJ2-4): NAGVMQNPRHLVRRRGQEARLRCSPMKGHSHVYWYRQLPEEGLKFMVYLQKENIIDESGMPKERFSAEFPKEGPSILRIQQVVRGDSAAYFCASSSLLPLAKNIQYFGAGTRLSVL.

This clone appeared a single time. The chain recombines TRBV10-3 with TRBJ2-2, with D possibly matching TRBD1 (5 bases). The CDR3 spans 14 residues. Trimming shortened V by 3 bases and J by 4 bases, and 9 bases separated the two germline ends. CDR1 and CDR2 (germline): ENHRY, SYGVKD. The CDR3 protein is CAISETGSTGELFF. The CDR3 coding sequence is TGTGCCATCAGTGAAACAGGATCCACCGGGGAGCTGTTTTTT.

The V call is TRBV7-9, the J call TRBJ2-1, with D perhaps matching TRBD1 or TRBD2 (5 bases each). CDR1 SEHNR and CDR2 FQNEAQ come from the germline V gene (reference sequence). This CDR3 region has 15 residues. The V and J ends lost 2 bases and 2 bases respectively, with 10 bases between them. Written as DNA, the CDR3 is TGTGCCAGCAGCTTAATGGGGGTGACCTACAATGAGCAGTTCTTC. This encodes CASSLMGVTYNEQFF.